The next 8 T cell receptor beta chains were all read from a single sample in a study of T cells in Graves' hyperthyroidism and ophthalmopathy (dated by TCRdb to between 2017 and 2020). Receptor amplification or capture employed multiplex PCR. The reads were generated on an Illumina HiSeq 2000. Amplification of TCR beta CDR3 regions was carried out from RNA transcripts. A first-round RT-PCR of the TCR CDR3 used the HTBI primer set with the Qiagen OneStep RT-PCR kit. The raw public data were reprocessed by TCRdb itself: fastp quality trimming at Q25, MiXCR clonotype calling, in-frame beta chains only. Every distinct CDR3 protein forms one entry, paired with its most common genes and DNA. This sample is represented by 400,000 to 550,000 distinct CDR3 sequences; around 14% of them were singletons. The ten most abundant clones make up roughly 17% of the sample. The sample consisted of blood. The receptors here all came from a woman between 18 and 29 years old with Graves' hyperthyroidism.

This clonotype was observed a few times. This CDR3 reads CASSLPLGPEPQHF. The DNA of the CDR3 is TGTGCCAGCAGTCTCCCCTTGGGGCCCGAGCCCCAGCATTTT. The chain is built from TRBV28 and TRBJ1-5; tentatively, D is TRBD1 (5 bases). V was cut by 5 bases and J by 8 bases, with 16 bases left in between. The germline V gene encodes CDR1 MDHEN and CDR2 SYDVKM. The length of the CDR3 is 14 residues.

This clonotype has at least ten counts. The V gene is TRBV30, the J gene TRBJ1-1; D remains unclear. Per germline, CDR1 GTSNPN and CDR2 SVGIG (reference sequence). V lost 3 bases to trimming and J lost 6 bases, with 11 bases between them. The CDR3 is made up of 12 amino acids. The CDR3 DNA is TGTGCCTGGAGACCCGGAAGGGCTGAAGCTTTCTTT. This sequence encodes CAWRPGRAEAFF.

This clonotype was observed many times. This rearrangement joins TRBV11-1 to TRBJ1-1; no definite D call. The CDR3 runs 13 residues. The V gene's germline CDR1 is SGHAT and CDR2 FQDESV (reference sequence). V was shortened by 1 base and J by 5 bases, with 8 bases between the two germline ends. The CDR3 bases are TGTGCCAGCAGCTTAGGGGAGGAGACTGAAGCTTTCTTT. It translates to CASSLGEETEAFF.

This clonotype was detected many times. The chain carries TRBV6-1 and TRBJ2-7; possibly TRBD1 for D (6 bases). Germline CDR1 reads MNHNS; CDR2 reads SASEGT. V lost 5 bases to trimming and J lost 2 bases, with 13 bases between them. This CDR3 comprises 14 residues. CDR3 bases: TGTGCCAGCAGTCTGGACAGAAGGGCCTACGAGCAGTACGTC. Translation gives CASSLDRRAYEQYV.

The table lists this clonotype with many counts. The gene calls are TRBV15 and TRBJ2-1; TRBD2 matches at 10 bases. Germline CDR1 is LNHNV and CDR2 is YYDKDF (reference sequence). V gave up 0 bases and J gave up 5 bases; unmatched junction bases: 4. This CDR3 has 16 amino acids. The CDR3: CATSRDIGLADNEQFF. The CDR3 DNA reads TGTGCCACCAGCAGAGATATCGGACTAGCGGACAATGAGCAGTTCTTC.

With regard to this clonotype: A junction boundary mismatches the germline segment, possibly from a read error. The chain carries TRBV5-1 and TRBJ1-2, with 7 bases matching TRBD1. This CDR3 contains 13 residues. Germline V gene lookup returns CDR1 SGHRS and CDR2 YFSETQ. Here the CDR3 DNA reads TGCGCCAACAGCGGCAACAGGGGCCATGGCTACACCTTC. Its translation: CANSGNRGHGYTF.

Ten or more counts support this clonotype. V is TRBV6-1 and J is TRBJ2-3; TRBD2 might be the D (6 bases). V lost 6 bases and J lost 3, with 10 bases in between. The CDR3 length is 13 residues. The germline V gene has CDR1 MNHNS and CDR2 SASEGT. The CDR3 here is CASRRGETDTQYF. CDR3 in DNA: TGTGCCAGCAGGCGGGGTGAGACAGATACGCAGTATTTT.

The V and J genes are TRBV12-3 or TRBV12-4 and TRBJ2-1; D unclear. V was clipped by 3 bases and J by 1 base, with 7 bases between them. The CDR3 has 14 amino acids. The CDR3 is CASSFSVSYNEQFF. The CDR3 DNA is TGTGCCAGCAGTTTTTCGGTTTCCTACAATGAGCAGTTCTTC.